This paragraph covers one T cell receptor (beta chain) sequence. The data belong to a study of T cell changes during pregnancy in multiple sclerosis. TCRdb keeps only in-frame clones here, not all; method: immunoSEQ multiplex PCR. The sample holds about 57,000 clones, about 92% seen once. This CDR3 contains 15 residues. Germline V gene lookup returns CDR1 MDHEN and CDR2 SYDVKM. Trimming took 6 bases from V and 0 from J, leaving 12 bases between them. The chain uses TRBV28 and TRBJ1-3, with no clear D. The material sequenced was CD4+ T cells from peripheral blood mononuclear cells, taken in the second trimester of pregnancy. The sequence was collected from a female donor with multiple sclerosis, enrolled in a pregnancy study. CDR3 residues: CASSLHGLSGNTIYF. CDR3 bases: TGTGCCAGCAGCTTGCATGGCCTCTCTGGAAACACCATATATTTT.